A selection of T cell receptor beta chains follows, all from one sample in a study of control samples from healthy donors and cancer patients. Repertoires were generated with immunoSEQ multiplex PCR, while TCRdb's copy carries only in-frame clones and drops some. The sample lists 130,000 to 150,000 clones, under 95% occurring once. Sequencing was carried out using blood. The origin of the receptors is a man younger than 30 in good health. CDR3s include the opening cysteine and the closing phenylalanine or tryptophan. A D gene is named only where the DNA matches it firmly. Size values are once, few and many counts, or a class for expanded clones, and some rows have none.

j_call: TRBJ1-1
clone_size: once
v_call: TRBV10-3
d_call: NA
cdr3_aa: CAISDHPYGSAEAFF
cdr3_nt: TGTGCCATCAGTGATCATCCTTATGGGTCCGCTGAAGCTTTCTTT

j_call: TRBJ2-2
clone_size: NA
v_call: TRBV11-3
d_call: NA
cdr3_aa: CASSSWRTGELFF
cdr3_nt: TGTGCCAGCAGCTCATGGCGAACCGGGGAGCTGTTTTTT

j_call: TRBJ2-5
clone_size: NA
v_call: TRBV5-1
d_call: NA
cdr3_aa: CASSEKETQYF
cdr3_nt: TGCGCCAGCAGCGAAAAAGAGACCCAGTACTTC

j_call: TRBJ1-2
clone_size: NA
v_call: TRBV27
d_call: TRBD1
cdr3_aa: CASRRKDRDDGYTF
cdr3_nt: TGTGCCAGCAGACGTAAAGACAGGGACGATGGCTACACCTTC

j_call: TRBJ2-2
clone_size: NA
v_call: TRBV14
d_call: NA
cdr3_aa: CASSPQGTTGELFF
cdr3_nt: TGTGCCAGCAGCCCCCAGGGGACGACCGGGGAGCTGTTTTTT

j_call: TRBJ2-5
clone_size: NA
v_call: TRBV11-1
d_call: TRBD1
cdr3_aa: CASSVGQGGQETQYF
cdr3_nt: TGTGCCAGCAGCGTCGGACAGGGTGGACAAGAGACCCAGTACTTC

j_call: TRBJ2-7
clone_size: NA
v_call: TRBV6-1
d_call: NA
cdr3_aa: CASSGDRQDPTYEQYF
cdr3_nt: TGTGCCAGCAGTGGCGATAGACAGGATCCGACCTACGAGCAGTACTTC

j_call: TRBJ2-1
clone_size: NA
v_call: TRBV28
d_call: TRBD2
cdr3_aa: CASSLSSAGGTEQFF
cdr3_nt: TGTGCCAGCAGTTTATCTTCAGCGGGAGGAACTGAGCAGTTCTTC

j_call: TRBJ1-2
clone_size: NA
v_call: TRBV29-1
d_call: NA
cdr3_aa: CSVEDRGIGAYGYTF
cdr3_nt: TGCAGCGTTGAAGATCGGGGGATCGGGGCCTATGGCTACACCTTC

j_call: TRBJ2-1
clone_size: NA
v_call: TRBV19
d_call: NA
cdr3_aa: CASSIGGGSYNEQFF
cdr3_nt: TGTGCCAGTAGTATCGGAGGGGGGTCCTACAATGAGCAGTTCTTC

j_call: TRBJ1-2
clone_size: NA
v_call: TRBV6-1
d_call: TRBD1
cdr3_aa: CASSEATPTGRYGYTF
cdr3_nt: TGTGCCAGCAGTGAAGCCACCCCGACAGGGAGATATGGCTACACCTTC

j_call: TRBJ2-1
clone_size: NA
v_call: TRBV6-6
d_call: NA
cdr3_aa: CASSGRRNNEQFF
cdr3_nt: TGTGCCAGCAGCGGCCGGAGAAACAATGAGCAGTTCTTC

j_call: TRBJ1-5
clone_size: NA
v_call: TRBV19
d_call: NA
cdr3_aa: CASALQVLGDQPQHF
cdr3_nt: TGTGCCAGCGCATTACAGGTCCTGGGGGATCAGCCCCAGCATTTT

j_call: TRBJ2-3
clone_size: NA
v_call: TRBV6-6
d_call: TRBD2
cdr3_aa: CASSYPGGGTDTQYF
cdr3_nt: TGTGCCAGCAGTTACCCCGGGGGGGGTACAGATACGCAGTATTTT

j_call: TRBJ1-2
clone_size: NA
v_call: TRBV7-6
d_call: TRBD1
cdr3_aa: CASSLVGQGEEGYTF
cdr3_nt: TGTGCCAGCAGCTTAGTAGGCCAGGGGGAGGAGGGCTACACCTTC

j_call: TRBJ2-7
clone_size: NA
v_call: TRBV29-1
d_call: NA
cdr3_aa: CSAASSRDSYEQYF
cdr3_nt: TGCAGCGCCGCTTCAAGCAGGGACTCCTACGAGCAGTACTTC

j_call: TRBJ1-2
clone_size: NA
v_call: TRBV6-4
d_call: NA
cdr3_aa: CASTQNPRQGFHGYTF
cdr3_nt: TGTGCCAGCACTCAAAACCCCCGTCAGGGTTTTCATGGCTACACCTTC

j_call: TRBJ1-1
clone_size: NA
v_call: TRBV4-1
d_call: NA
cdr3_aa: CASSQVAGLPDTEAFF
cdr3_nt: TGCGCCAGCAGCCAAGTAGCCGGTCTCCCCGACACTGAAGCTTTCTTT

j_call: TRBJ1-1
clone_size: NA
v_call: TRBV19
d_call: NA
cdr3_aa: CASSIGHTNTEAFF
cdr3_nt: TGTGCCAGTAGTATAGGACACACGAACACTGAAGCTTTCTTT

j_call: TRBJ2-3
clone_size: NA
v_call: TRBV13
d_call: TRBD2
cdr3_aa: CASSHPSGNTDTQYF
cdr3_nt: TGTGCCAGCAGCCATCCTAGCGGAAACACAGATACGCAGTATTTT

j_call: TRBJ1-1
clone_size: NA
v_call: TRBV5-1
d_call: NA
cdr3_aa: CASSLVSGEGGEAFF
cdr3_nt: TGCGCCAGCAGCTTGGTATCAGGGGAGGGCGGTGAAGCTTTCTTT

j_call: TRBJ2-7
clone_size: NA
v_call: TRBV4-1
d_call: NA
cdr3_aa: CASSQLPASGGFTYEQYF
cdr3_nt: TGCGCCAGCAGCCAACTTCCTGCGTCGGGGGGCTTTACCTACGAGCAGTACTTC

j_call: TRBJ2-1
clone_size: NA
v_call: TRBV7-9
d_call: TRBD2
cdr3_aa: CASSLVRIAGEGTNNEQFF
cdr3_nt: TGTGCCAGCAGCTTAGTTAGGATAGCGGGAGAAGGGACGAACAATGAGCAGTTCTTC

j_call: TRBJ1-5
clone_size: NA
v_call: TRBV4-2
d_call: TRBD1
cdr3_aa: CASSYGTGESQPQHF
cdr3_nt: TGTGCCAGCAGCTACGGGACAGGGGAGTCACAGCCCCAGCATTTT

j_call: TRBJ1-2
clone_size: once
v_call: TRBV7-9
d_call: NA
cdr3_aa: CASSPGGSFNYGYTF
cdr3_nt: TGTGCCAGCAGCCCGGGCGGCAGTTTTAACTATGGCTACACCTTC

j_call: TRBJ2-7
clone_size: NA
v_call: TRBV19
d_call: NA
cdr3_aa: CASQPGFSYEQYF
cdr3_nt: TGTGCCAGTCAACCCGGCTTCTCCTACGAGCAGTACTTC

j_call: TRBJ2-7
clone_size: NA
v_call: TRBV27
d_call: TRBD1
cdr3_aa: CASSRDSRYEQYF
cdr3_nt: TGTGCCAGCAGCCGGGACAGCCGCTACGAGCAGTACTTC

j_call: TRBJ1-1
clone_size: NA
v_call: TRBV7-3
d_call: NA
cdr3_aa: CASSPGPWEGAFF
cdr3_nt: TGTGCCAGCAGCCCGGGCCCCTGGGAGGGAGCTTTCTTT

j_call: TRBJ1-5
clone_size: NA
v_call: TRBV4-1
d_call: NA
cdr3_aa: CASSQEVRGHQPQHF
cdr3_nt: TGCGCCAGCAGCCAAGAGGTGCGGGGCCATCAGCCCCAGCATTTT

j_call: TRBJ1-2
clone_size: NA
v_call: TRBV6-6
d_call: NA
cdr3_aa: CASSLMGGRYGYTF
cdr3_nt: TGTGCCAGCAGTTTGATGGGCGGACGGTATGGCTACACCTTC

j_call: TRBJ1-3
clone_size: NA
v_call: TRBV9
d_call: NA
cdr3_aa: CASSVGTGSGNTIYF
cdr3_nt: TGTGCCAGCAGCGTAGGGACGGGCTCTGGAAACACCATATATTTT

j_call: TRBJ1-4
clone_size: once
v_call: TRBV11-2
d_call: NA
cdr3_aa: CASSLYRSSSNEKLFF
cdr3_nt: TGTGCCAGCAGCTTATACCGGTCATCTAGCAATGAAAAACTGTTTTTT

j_call: TRBJ2-1
clone_size: NA
v_call: TRBV5-4
d_call: TRBD2
cdr3_aa: CASSLAWAGGAYNEQFF
cdr3_nt: TGTGCCAGCAGCTTGGCCTGGGCGGGGGGGGCCTACAATGAGCAGTTCTTC

j_call: TRBJ2-2
clone_size: NA
v_call: TRBV29-1
d_call: TRBD2
cdr3_aa: CSVFTSGGELFF
cdr3_nt: TGCAGCGTTTTCACTAGCGGAGGGGAGCTGTTTTTT

j_call: TRBJ1-1
clone_size: NA
v_call: TRBV5-1
d_call: NA
cdr3_aa: CASSNRGNTEAFF
cdr3_nt: TGCGCCAGCAGCAATAGGGGTAACACTGAAGCTTTCTTT

j_call: TRBJ1-3
clone_size: NA
v_call: TRBV6-5
d_call: NA
cdr3_aa: CASSMDWGNTIYF
cdr3_nt: TGTGCCAGCAGTATGGACTGGGGAAACACCATATATTTT

j_call: TRBJ1-1
clone_size: NA
v_call: TRBV30
d_call: NA
cdr3_aa: CAWSVGTEAFF
cdr3_nt: TGTGCCTGGAGTGTTGGGACTGAAGCTTTCTTT

j_call: TRBJ2-5
clone_size: NA
v_call: TRBV5-6
d_call: NA
cdr3_aa: CASSLNQNQETQYF
cdr3_nt: TGTGCCAGCAGCTTGAACCAAAACCAAGAGACCCAGTACTTC

j_call: TRBJ2-7
clone_size: NA
v_call: TRBV11-2
d_call: TRBD1
cdr3_aa: CASSLGRTGGHEQYF
cdr3_nt: TGTGCCAGCAGCTTAGGCAGGACAGGGGGGCACGAGCAGTACTTC

j_call: TRBJ1-6
clone_size: NA
v_call: TRBV7-2
d_call: NA
cdr3_aa: CASSFGSSYNSPLHF
cdr3_nt: TGTGCCAGCAGCTTCGGGAGCTCCTATAATTCACCCCTCCACTTT

j_call: TRBJ1-4
clone_size: NA
v_call: TRBV7-2
d_call: NA
cdr3_aa: CASSQRPGTNEKLFF
cdr3_nt: TGTGCCAGCAGCCAACGCCCCGGGACTAATGAAAAACTGTTTTTT

j_call: TRBJ2-3
clone_size: NA
v_call: TRBV3-1/TRBV3-2
d_call: NA
cdr3_aa: CASSQVLVSDTQYF
cdr3_nt: TGTGCCAGCAGCCAAGTTCTAGTTTCAGATACGCAGTATTTT

j_call: TRBJ2-7
clone_size: NA
v_call: TRBV5-1
d_call: TRBD1
cdr3_aa: CASSSGQGSYEQYF
cdr3_nt: TGCGCCAGCAGCTCGGGACAGGGCTCCTACGAGCAGTACTTC

j_call: TRBJ1-4
clone_size: NA
v_call: TRBV18
d_call: NA
cdr3_aa: CASSPIREGREKLFF
cdr3_nt: TGTGCCAGCTCACCTATACGGGAGGGTCGTGAAAAACTGTTTTTT

j_call: TRBJ1-6
clone_size: NA
v_call: TRBV10-3
d_call: TRBD1
cdr3_aa: CAISVNRGVTNSPLHF
cdr3_nt: TGTGCCATCAGTGTAAACAGGGGGGTAACAAATTCACCCCTCCACTTT

j_call: TRBJ1-2
clone_size: few
v_call: TRBV7-9
d_call: NA
cdr3_aa: CASSSYKAGYTF
cdr3_nt: TGTGCCAGCAGCTCCTATAAGGCTGGCTACACCTTC

j_call: TRBJ1-3
clone_size: NA
v_call: TRBV7-2
d_call: NA
cdr3_aa: CASSPTGGRNTIYF
cdr3_nt: TGTGCCAGCAGCCCAACGGGGGGCCGAAACACCATATATTTT

j_call: TRBJ2-3
clone_size: NA
v_call: TRBV20-1
d_call: NA
cdr3_aa: CSASPTTDTQYF
cdr3_nt: TGCAGTGCTAGTCCGACTACAGATACGCAGTATTTT

j_call: TRBJ2-3
clone_size: NA
v_call: TRBV7-3
d_call: NA
cdr3_aa: CASSLTWGTDTQYF
cdr3_nt: TGTGCCAGCAGCTTAACGTGGGGCACAGATACGCAGTATTTT

j_call: TRBJ2-5
clone_size: NA
v_call: TRBV12-5
d_call: NA
cdr3_aa: CASGPGQEFLTAGLETQYF
cdr3_nt: TGTGCTAGTGGTCCCGGGCAGGAGTTTTTAACCGCCGGGTTGGAGACCCAGTACTTC

j_call: TRBJ2-6
clone_size: few
v_call: TRBV27
d_call: TRBD2
cdr3_aa: CASSLGGIGANVLTF
cdr3_nt: TGTGCCAGCAGTCTGGGGGGGATTGGGGCCAACGTCCTGACTTTC

j_call: TRBJ1-2
clone_size: NA
v_call: TRBV4-1
d_call: NA
cdr3_aa: CASSHILENYGYTF
cdr3_nt: TGCGCCAGCAGCCATATATTGGAGAACTATGGCTACACCTTC

j_call: TRBJ2-2
clone_size: NA
v_call: TRBV6-5
d_call: TRBD1
cdr3_aa: CASSQRQGGTGELFF
cdr3_nt: TGTGCCAGCAGTCAAAGACAGGGCGGGACCGGGGAGCTGTTTTTT

j_call: TRBJ1-3
clone_size: NA
v_call: TRBV28
d_call: NA
cdr3_aa: CASSFLGLDGNTIYF
cdr3_nt: TGTGCCAGCAGTTTTTTAGGGTTAGACGGAAACACCATATATTTT